This T cell receptor (beta chain) was recovered during a study of blood T cell repertoires in COVID-19. About the research overall: Acute and convalescent COVID-19 samples came from the United States, Italy and Spain.

The CDR3 length is 15 residues. Germline V CDR1 and CDR2: SGHNT, YENEEA. V lost 4 bases, J lost 10 bases, and 8 bases stayed unmatched. Assay: immunoSEQ multiplex PCR; the TCRdb copy retains only in-frame clones and omits some. The sample contains around 370,000 clones, about 90% of which appear only once. The chain is built from TRBV11-3 and TRBJ2-1; 12 bases align to TRBD2. The sequenced sample was peripheral blood. The sequence was collected from a woman aged 18-29 years who had recovered from COVID-19. CDR3 nucleotides: TGTGCCAGCAGCTCAGGACTAGCGGGGTTCGGGGAGCAGTTCTTC. It translates to CASSSGLAGFGEQFF.